The entry below gives a single TCR beta chain sequence along with its context. The sample belongs to a study of technical replicates of blood from several donors. CDR1 is MNHEY, CDR2 SMNVEV, per germline (reference sequence). The CDR3 consists of 14 residues. Trimming took 4 bases from V and 7 from J, leaving 17 bases between them. Clones were read by immunoSEQ multiplex PCR, and TCRdb kept only the in-frame ones, dropping some. The sample has roughly 51,000 clones, 85% to 95% seen once. The chain recombines TRBV27 with TRBJ2-7, with D possibly matching TRBD2 (5 bases). The TCR was taken from a human donor in good health. Some clones in this sample may be carry-over from other donors' samples. Sequencing used PBMCs. The CDR3 DNA sequence: TGTGCCAGCAGTTCGACTCCGGGGTGGGAGGAGCAGTACTTC. Protein product: CASSSTPGWEEQYF.